What follows describes a single T cell receptor (beta chain). In germline, CDR1 is SGHRS, CDR2 YFSETQ. This CDR3 region has 13 residues. Deletions cut 7 bases from V and 4 bases from J, with 15 bases between. Authors' methods: Nucleated cell counts were estimated from reference gene primer amplification. The protocol was immunoSEQ multiplex PCR, while the TCRdb copy is restricted to in-frame clones and leaves out a portion. Clonal size and the V and J genes are those of that table, whereas D and trimming came from the DNA. The sample consists of 200,000 to 250,000 clones, about 86% of them appearing once. These data are taken from a study of blood T cell repertoires in COVID-19. Overall study context: Sites across the United States, Italy and Spain contributed samples from acute and convalescent COVID-19. Sources were T cells, B-cell-depleted T cells, or PBMCs; the material itself was cDNA or gDNA.

Which cohort a participant joined came from the clinical history participants gave. This clonotype was obtained from a woman in her fifties or sixties with acute COVID-19. The rearrangement uses TRBV5-1 and TRBJ2-7; the D gene is possibly TRBD2 (5 bases). Sequencing used PBMCs or T cells enriched from blood (not recorded which). CDR3 sequence reads: CASRRADRYEQYF. CDR3 nucleotides: TGCGCCAGCCGAAGAGCGGACCGGTACGAGCAGTACTTC.